This entry concerns a single T cell receptor beta chain. This sample was included in a study of T cell changes during pregnancy in multiple sclerosis. V lost 0 bases, J lost 5 bases, and 31 bases lay in between. Germline loops: CDR1 KGHSH, CDR2 LQKENI. The CDR3 totals 21 residues. The method was immunoSEQ multiplex PCR; TCRdb's version includes in-frame clones alone and lacks a portion of them. This table has 75,000 to 80,000 clones, around 93% appearing once. The sequencing used peripheral blood, collected in the second trimester of pregnancy. This receptor was obtained from a female donor in good health, enrolled as a control in a pregnancy study. The rearrangement links TRBV18 to TRBJ1-1, with D perhaps matching TRBD1 (5 bases). The CDR3, as DNA: TGTGCCAGCTCACCACCGTTGGCATTAAGTGGGGCCGGTAATCGCTTGACTGAAGCTTTCTTT. The encoded protein is CASSPPLALSGAGNRLTEAFF.